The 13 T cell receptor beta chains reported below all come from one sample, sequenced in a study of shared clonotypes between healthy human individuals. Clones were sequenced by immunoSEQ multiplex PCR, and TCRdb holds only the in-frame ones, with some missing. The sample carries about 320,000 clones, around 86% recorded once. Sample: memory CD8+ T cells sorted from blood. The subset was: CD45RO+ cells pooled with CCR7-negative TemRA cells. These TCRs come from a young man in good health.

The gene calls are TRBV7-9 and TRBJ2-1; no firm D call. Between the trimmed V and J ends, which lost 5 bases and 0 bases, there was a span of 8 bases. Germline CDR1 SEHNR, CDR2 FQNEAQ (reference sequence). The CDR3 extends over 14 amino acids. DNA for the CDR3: TGTGCCAGCAGCCAGGACCGCTCCTACAATGAGCAGTTCTTC. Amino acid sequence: CASSQDRSYNEQFF.

CDR3 nucleotide sequence: TGTGCCAGCAGTCAGTCACTAGCGGGAGGCTGGGAGACCCAGTACTTC. Amino acids: CASSQSLAGGWETQYF. This chain connects TRBV27 to TRBJ2-5, with 12 bases that match TRBD2. J lost 5 bases, V lost 5 bases, and 9 bases had no gene match. Germline CDR1 MNHEY, CDR2 SMNVEV (reference sequence). This CDR3 is built from 16 residues.

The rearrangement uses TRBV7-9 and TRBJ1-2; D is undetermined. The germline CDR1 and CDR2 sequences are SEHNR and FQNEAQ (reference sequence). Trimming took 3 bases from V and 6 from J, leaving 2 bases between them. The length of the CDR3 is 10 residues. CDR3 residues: CASSLDGYTF. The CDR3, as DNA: TGTGCCAGCAGCTTGGATGGCTACACCTTC. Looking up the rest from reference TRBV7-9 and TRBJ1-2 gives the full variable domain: DTGVSQNPRHKITKRGQNVTFRCDPISEHNRLYWYRQTLGQGPEFLTYFQNEAQLEKSRLLSDRFSAERPKGSFSTLEIQRTEQGDSAMYLCASSLDGYTFGSGTRLTVV.

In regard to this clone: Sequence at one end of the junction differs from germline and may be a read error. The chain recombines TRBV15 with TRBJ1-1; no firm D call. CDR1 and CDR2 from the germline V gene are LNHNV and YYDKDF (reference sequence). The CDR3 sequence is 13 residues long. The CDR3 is CATRSPQNIEAFF. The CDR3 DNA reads TGTGCCACCAGGAGTCCTCAGAACATTGAAGCTTTCTTT. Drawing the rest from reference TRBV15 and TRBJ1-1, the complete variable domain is DAMVIQNPRYQVTQFGKPVTLSCSQTLNHNVMYWYQQKSSQAPKLLFHYYDKDFNNEADTPDNFQSRRPNTSFCFLDIRSPGLGDTAMYLCATRSPQNIEAFFGQGTRLTVV.

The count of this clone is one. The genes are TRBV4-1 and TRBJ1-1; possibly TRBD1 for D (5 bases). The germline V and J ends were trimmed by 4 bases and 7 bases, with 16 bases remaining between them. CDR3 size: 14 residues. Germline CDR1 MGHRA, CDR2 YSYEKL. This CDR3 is CASSPRGTDYEAFF. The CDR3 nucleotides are TGCGCCAGCAGCCCCCGAGGGACGGATTATGAAGCTTTCTTT.

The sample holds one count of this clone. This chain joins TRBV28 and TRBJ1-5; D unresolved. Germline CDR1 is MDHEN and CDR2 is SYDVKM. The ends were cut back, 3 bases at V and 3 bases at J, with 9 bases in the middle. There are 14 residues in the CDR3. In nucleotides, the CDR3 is TGTGCCAGCAGTTTCCAGGCGTACAATCAGCCCCAGCATTTT. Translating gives CASSFQAYNQPQHF.

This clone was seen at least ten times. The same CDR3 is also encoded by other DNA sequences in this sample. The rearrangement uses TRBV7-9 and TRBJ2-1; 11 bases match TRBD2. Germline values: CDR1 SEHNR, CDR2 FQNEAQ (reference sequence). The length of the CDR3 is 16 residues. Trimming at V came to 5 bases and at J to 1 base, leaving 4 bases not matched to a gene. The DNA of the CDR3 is TGTGCCAGCAGCACTAGCGGGGGTGTATCCTACAATGAGCAGTTCTTC. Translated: CASSTSGGVSYNEQFF.

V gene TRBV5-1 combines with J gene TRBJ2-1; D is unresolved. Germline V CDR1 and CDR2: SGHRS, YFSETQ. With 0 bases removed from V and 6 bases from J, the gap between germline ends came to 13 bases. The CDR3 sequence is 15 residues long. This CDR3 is CASSLGPSVGNEQFF. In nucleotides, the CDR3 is TGCGCCAGCAGCTTGGGACCATCAGTAGGCAATGAGCAGTTCTTC.

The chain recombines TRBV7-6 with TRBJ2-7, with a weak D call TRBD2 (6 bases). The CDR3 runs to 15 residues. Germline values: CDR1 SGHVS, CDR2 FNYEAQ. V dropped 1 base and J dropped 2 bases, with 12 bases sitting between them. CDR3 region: CASSLEVEGTYEQYF. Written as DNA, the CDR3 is TGTGCCAGCAGCTTAGAGGTGGAGGGAACCTACGAGCAGTACTTC.

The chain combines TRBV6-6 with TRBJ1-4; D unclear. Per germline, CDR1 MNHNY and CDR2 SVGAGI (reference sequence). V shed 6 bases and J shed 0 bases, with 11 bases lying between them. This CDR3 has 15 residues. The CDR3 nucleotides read TGTGCCAGCAGATTCCGAGGAGCAACTAATGAAAAACTGTTTTTT. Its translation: CASRFRGATNEKLFF.

The CDR3 is CAWGFEDSKVYTF. The CDR3 DNA sequence: TGTGCCTGGGGATTCGAGGACAGCAAAGTTTACACCTTC. This chain connects TRBV30 to TRBJ1-2, with D possibly matching TRBD1 (6 bases). This CDR3 contains 13 residues. V shed 5 bases and J shed 11 bases, with 21 bases lying between them. Germline values: CDR1 GTSNPN, CDR2 SVGIG (reference sequence).

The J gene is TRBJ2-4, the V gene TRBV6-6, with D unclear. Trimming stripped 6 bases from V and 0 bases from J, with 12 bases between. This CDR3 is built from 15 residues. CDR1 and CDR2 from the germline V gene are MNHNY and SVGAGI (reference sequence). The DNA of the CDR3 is TGTGCCAGCAGCCCCGGACGGCTAGCCAAAAACATTCAGTACTTC. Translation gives CASSPGRLAKNIQYF.

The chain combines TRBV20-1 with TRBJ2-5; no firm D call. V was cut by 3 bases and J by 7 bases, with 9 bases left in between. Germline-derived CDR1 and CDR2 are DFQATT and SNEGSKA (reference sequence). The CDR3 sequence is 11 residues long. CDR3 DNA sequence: TGCAGTGCTAGGGGTGGTGTGACCCAGTACTTC. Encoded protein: CSARGGVTQYF.